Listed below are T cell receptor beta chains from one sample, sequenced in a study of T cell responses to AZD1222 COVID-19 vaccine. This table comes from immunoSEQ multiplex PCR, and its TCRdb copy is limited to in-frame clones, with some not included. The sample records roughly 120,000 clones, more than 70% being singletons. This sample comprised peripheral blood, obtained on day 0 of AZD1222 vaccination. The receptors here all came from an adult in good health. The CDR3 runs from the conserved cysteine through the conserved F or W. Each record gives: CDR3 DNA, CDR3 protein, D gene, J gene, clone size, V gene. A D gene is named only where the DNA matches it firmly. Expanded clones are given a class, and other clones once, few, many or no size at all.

CDR3 DNA: TGTGCCAGCAGCCTAGGGACAGGTTTTTATGGCTACACCTTC
CDR3 protein: CASSLGTGFYGYTF
D gene: TRBD1
J gene: TRBJ1-2
clone size: few
V gene: TRBV7-9

CDR3 DNA: TGCGCCAGCAGCCGAGACAGAGAAAAACTGTTTTTT
CDR3 protein: CASSRDREKLFF
D gene: -
J gene: TRBJ1-4
clone size: once
V gene: TRBV4-3

CDR3 DNA: TGTGCCAGCAGTGAGGGGACACGGGAGACCCAGTACTTC
CDR3 protein: CASSEGTRETQYF
D gene: -
J gene: TRBJ2-5
clone size: -
V gene: TRBV5-6

CDR3 DNA: TGTGCCAGCAGACTAGAGGGGGAGCCCTACGAGCAGTACTTC
CDR3 protein: CASRLEGEPYEQYF
D gene: -
J gene: TRBJ2-7
clone size: once
V gene: TRBV2

CDR3 DNA: TGTGCCAGCAGTCAACTTAGGGATTCACCCCTCCACTTT
CDR3 protein: CASSQLRDSPLHF
D gene: -
J gene: TRBJ1-6
clone size: -
V gene: TRBV12-3/TRBV12-4

CDR3 DNA: TGTGCCAGCAGTTCCGACAGGGGAGTGACTAGGCTTGGCTACACCTTC
CDR3 protein: CASSSDRGVTRLGYTF
D gene: TRBD1
J gene: TRBJ1-2
clone size: -
V gene: TRBV6-5

CDR3 DNA: TGTGCCAGCAGAGAGGGTCCTCTGATGGGCTATGGCTACACCTTC
CDR3 protein: CASREGPLMGYGYTF
D gene: -
J gene: TRBJ1-2
clone size: once
V gene: TRBV5-4

CDR3 DNA: TGTGCCAGCAGCGTAGCGGGACAAACCACCGGGGAGCTGTTTTTT
CDR3 protein: CASSVAGQTTGELFF
D gene: -
J gene: TRBJ2-2
clone size: -
V gene: TRBV9

CDR3 DNA: TGCGCCAGCAGTTCGTCAGGGGAAGACGAGCAGTACTTC
CDR3 protein: CASSSSGEDEQYF
D gene: -
J gene: TRBJ2-7
clone size: few
V gene: TRBV10-1

CDR3 DNA: TGTGCCAGCAGCCTGGGACAGGGGGTGAACACTGAAGCTTTCTTT
CDR3 protein: CASSLGQGVNTEAFF
D gene: TRBD1
J gene: TRBJ1-1
clone size: -
V gene: TRBV7-3

CDR3 DNA: TGTGCCAGCAGTATGGACAGGAATCAGCCCCAGCATTTT
CDR3 protein: CASSMDRNQPQHF
D gene: TRBD1
J gene: TRBJ1-5
clone size: once
V gene: TRBV6-5

CDR3 DNA: TGTGCCAGCTCACCTTCGATTCCGGGACAGGGTACCGCTGAGCAGTTCTTC
CDR3 protein: CASSPSIPGQGTAEQFF
D gene: TRBD1
J gene: TRBJ2-1
clone size: -
V gene: TRBV18

CDR3 DNA: TGTGCCAGCAGCCTGCGGACAGGGCAGGAAAAACTGTTTTTT
CDR3 protein: CASSLRTGQEKLFF
D gene: TRBD1
J gene: TRBJ1-4
clone size: once
V gene: TRBV3-1/TRBV3-2

CDR3 DNA: TGTGCCAGCAGTCCACAGGGGCTGAGCTCCTACAATGAGCAGTTCTTC
CDR3 protein: CASSPQGLSSYNEQFF
D gene: TRBD1
J gene: TRBJ2-1
clone size: -
V gene: TRBV28

CDR3 DNA: TGTGCCAGCAGGGGGGACGGTAATTCACCCCTCCACTTT
CDR3 protein: CASRGDGNSPLHF
D gene: -
J gene: TRBJ1-6
clone size: -
V gene: TRBV2

CDR3 DNA: TGTGCCAGCAGCTTCAACCAGGGGAGAGAGACCCAGTACTTC
CDR3 protein: CASSFNQGRETQYF
D gene: -
J gene: TRBJ2-5
clone size: -
V gene: TRBV7-2

CDR3 DNA: TGTGCCATCAGCGGGGACCAGGGTATCTATGGCTACACCTTC
CDR3 protein: CAISGDQGIYGYTF
D gene: -
J gene: TRBJ1-2
clone size: -
V gene: TRBV10-3

CDR3 DNA: TGTGCCAGTAGTATCTCACAATTCGGCGGGAGCTATGGCTACACCTTC
CDR3 protein: CASSISQFGGSYGYTF
D gene: -
J gene: TRBJ1-2
clone size: -
V gene: TRBV19

CDR3 DNA: TGTGCCAGCAGCCCGGTCACTAGCGGCTTCACAGATACGCAGTATTTT
CDR3 protein: CASSPVTSGFTDTQYF
D gene: TRBD2
J gene: TRBJ2-3
clone size: -
V gene: TRBV4-2

CDR3 DNA: TGTGCCACCAGCAGAGACCGGGCCCCTAATGAAAAACTGTTTTTT
CDR3 protein: CATSRDRAPNEKLFF
D gene: -
J gene: TRBJ1-4
clone size: -
V gene: TRBV15

CDR3 DNA: TGTGCCATCAGTGAGTCGGCGAGGTCACCCCTCCACTTT
CDR3 protein: CAISESARSPLHF
D gene: -
J gene: TRBJ1-6
clone size: once
V gene: TRBV10-3

CDR3 DNA: TGTGCCAGCATCTCCCCGACGGGCCCCCAGAACACCGGGGAGCTGTTTTTT
CDR3 protein: CASISPTGPQNTGELFF
D gene: -
J gene: TRBJ2-2
clone size: -
V gene: TRBV7-9

CDR3 DNA: TGTGCCTGCAGGGGACAGGCGGATGAAAAACTGTTTTTT
CDR3 protein: CACRGQADEKLFF
D gene: TRBD1
J gene: TRBJ1-4
clone size: -
V gene: TRBV6-6

CDR3 DNA: TGTGCCAGTAGCCCCCAGGCGTGGGGCTACACCTTC
CDR3 protein: CASSPQAWGYTF
D gene: -
J gene: TRBJ1-2
clone size: -
V gene: TRBV19

CDR3 DNA: TGCAGTGCTAGTGCCCAGGACAAAGCATCTAACTATGGCTACACCTTC
CDR3 protein: CSASAQDKASNYGYTF
D gene: -
J gene: TRBJ1-2
clone size: -
V gene: TRBV20-1

CDR3 DNA: TGTGCCAGCTCACCTTTGTGGCGGGGGTTCCAAGAGACCCAGTACTTC
CDR3 protein: CASSPLWRGFQETQYF
D gene: TRBD2
J gene: TRBJ2-5
clone size: -
V gene: TRBV18

CDR3 DNA: TGTGCCAGCAGCTTCACAGGCGCGACCTACGAGCAGTACTTC
CDR3 protein: CASSFTGATYEQYF
D gene: -
J gene: TRBJ2-7
clone size: -
V gene: TRBV7-2

CDR3 DNA: TGTGCCAGCTCACCATTTGGCTTGTCATCGGGGAACACTGAAGCTTTCTTT
CDR3 protein: CASSPFGLSSGNTEAFF
D gene: -
J gene: TRBJ1-1
clone size: -
V gene: TRBV18

CDR3 DNA: TGTGCCAGCAGTTACTCGACGGGCAGGGGGGAGTTCTTC
CDR3 protein: CASSYSTGRGEFF
D gene: -
J gene: TRBJ2-1
clone size: -
V gene: TRBV6-2/TRBV6-3

CDR3 DNA: TGTGCCAGCAGTTCGCTGGACAATTACTATGGCTACACCTTC
CDR3 protein: CASSSLDNYYGYTF
D gene: -
J gene: TRBJ1-2
clone size: once
V gene: TRBV6-5

CDR3 DNA: TGTGCCAGCAGCACGACGGGGGACCTAGGGAGAAACACTGAAGCTTTCTTT
CDR3 protein: CASSTTGDLGRNTEAFF
D gene: -
J gene: TRBJ1-1
clone size: -
V gene: TRBV9

CDR3 DNA: TGCGCCAGCAGCCAAGCGAGGGGCAGGCACTCTGGGGCCAACGTCCTGACTTTC
CDR3 protein: CASSQARGRHSGANVLTF
D gene: -
J gene: TRBJ2-6
clone size: -
V gene: TRBV4-3

CDR3 DNA: TGTGCCAGCTCGCCTGGACAGTTCGTCTACGAGCAGTACTTC
CDR3 protein: CASSPGQFVYEQYF
D gene: -
J gene: TRBJ2-7
clone size: -
V gene: TRBV18

CDR3 DNA: TGTGCCAGTAGTATAGGGCCTTATAGCAATCAGCCCCAGCATTTT
CDR3 protein: CASSIGPYSNQPQHF
D gene: -
J gene: TRBJ1-5
clone size: once
V gene: TRBV19

CDR3 DNA: TGCAGCGCACTCCGGAACTTGAGGACTGAAGCTTTCTTT
CDR3 protein: CSALRNLRTEAFF
D gene: -
J gene: TRBJ1-1
clone size: -
V gene: TRBV29-1

CDR3 DNA: TGTGCCAGCAGTGACAGGGGGTATTCTGGCTACACCTTC
CDR3 protein: CASSDRGYSGYTF
D gene: TRBD1
J gene: TRBJ1-2
clone size: -
V gene: TRBV12-3/TRBV12-4

CDR3 DNA: TGTGCCAGCAGTTTCCCTACAGAATCCGGGGAGCTGTTTTTT
CDR3 protein: CASSFPTESGELFF
D gene: -
J gene: TRBJ2-2
clone size: few
V gene: TRBV28

CDR3 DNA: TGTGCCAGCAGTTCGGGGGGGCAGCCCCAGCATTTT
CDR3 protein: CASSSGGQPQHF
D gene: -
J gene: TRBJ1-5
clone size: -
V gene: TRBV12-3/TRBV12-4

CDR3 DNA: TGTGCCAGCAGTGAAGTTGGGACCCTGAAAACGCAGTATTTT
CDR3 protein: CASSEVGTLKTQYF
D gene: -
J gene: TRBJ2-3
clone size: few
V gene: TRBV25-1

CDR3 DNA: TGTGCCAGCAGTTTATCTACGAGTTCCGATAGCAATCAGCCCCAGCATTTT
CDR3 protein: CASSLSTSSDSNQPQHF
D gene: -
J gene: TRBJ1-5
clone size: -
V gene: TRBV28

CDR3 DNA: TGTGCCAGCAGTGCCGGACTTAGCGGGGGGCAGTACGAGCAGTACTTC
CDR3 protein: CASSAGLSGGQYEQYF
D gene: TRBD2
J gene: TRBJ2-7
clone size: -
V gene: TRBV6-6

CDR3 DNA: TGTGCCAGTAGTTTGTACTCTGAAGCTTTCTTT
CDR3 protein: CASSLYSEAFF
D gene: -
J gene: TRBJ1-1
clone size: -
V gene: TRBV19

CDR3 DNA: TGTGCCACCAGCAGAGGAGACACCGAGAACTATGGCTACACCTTC
CDR3 protein: CATSRGDTENYGYTF
D gene: -
J gene: TRBJ1-2
clone size: -
V gene: TRBV15

CDR3 DNA: TGTGCCAGCAGTTCCGCCCAGGGACATGAGCAGTTCTTC
CDR3 protein: CASSSAQGHEQFF
D gene: -
J gene: TRBJ2-1
clone size: -
V gene: TRBV6-5

CDR3 DNA: TGTGCCAGTAGTATAAACAGGTTTTCGAGCAATCAGCCCCAGCATTTT
CDR3 protein: CASSINRFSSNQPQHF
D gene: -
J gene: TRBJ1-5
clone size: -
V gene: TRBV19

CDR3 DNA: TGTGCCAGCAGCGCCGTACGAACACTTAATACTGAAGCTTTCTTT
CDR3 protein: CASSAVRTLNTEAFF
D gene: -
J gene: TRBJ1-1
clone size: -
V gene: TRBV7-9

CDR3 DNA: TGCGCCAGCAGCCCGCAGCTACAGGGGGCCGAGCAGTACTTC
CDR3 protein: CASSPQLQGAEQYF
D gene: TRBD1
J gene: TRBJ2-7
clone size: -
V gene: TRBV5-1

CDR3 DNA: TGTGCCAGCAGTTCTCTAGCGGGGGGGAGCTCCTACGAGCAGTACTTC
CDR3 protein: CASSSLAGGSSYEQYF
D gene: TRBD2
J gene: TRBJ2-7
clone size: -
V gene: TRBV6-5

CDR3 DNA: TGCGCCAGCAGCTTGGGGCTGGCCGGTGAGAATTCACCCCTCCACTTT
CDR3 protein: CASSLGLAGENSPLHF
D gene: -
J gene: TRBJ1-6
clone size: -
V gene: TRBV5-1

CDR3 DNA: TGTGCCAGCAGTTTACTTTCCCCGGACAGCACTGGAAACACCATATATTTT
CDR3 protein: CASSLLSPDSTGNTIYF
D gene: -
J gene: TRBJ1-3
clone size: -
V gene: TRBV27

CDR3 DNA: TGTGCCAGCCTTCGATCGGGACTGAATAATTCACCCCTCCACTTT
CDR3 protein: CASLRSGLNNSPLHF
D gene: -
J gene: TRBJ1-6
clone size: -
V gene: TRBV18

CDR3 DNA: TGTGCCAGCAGCTTAGCAGGGCCCAAAAACATTCAGTACTTC
CDR3 protein: CASSLAGPKNIQYF
D gene: -
J gene: TRBJ2-4
clone size: -
V gene: TRBV11-2

CDR3 DNA: TGTGCCAGCAGCCAAGAAACGGACAGGGTCGGGTACGAGCAGTACTTC
CDR3 protein: CASSQETDRVGYEQYF
D gene: TRBD1
J gene: TRBJ2-7
clone size: -
V gene: TRBV4-2

CDR3 DNA: TGCAGCGTCCGGGGCAGGGCTTTTGATGAAGCTTTCTTT
CDR3 protein: CSVRGRAFDEAFF
D gene: -
J gene: TRBJ1-1
clone size: -
V gene: TRBV29-1